This TCR beta chain is drawn from a study of Graves' ophthalmopathy and Graves' hyperthyroidism. Broader study findings: The model predicted ophthalmopathy progression with over 60% sensitivity and approximately 72% specificity. In blood appeared most of the expanded thyroid clonotypes whose frequency exceeded 0.001.

Transcripts of RNA were the source for amplifying TCR beta CDR3 regions. An initial RT-PCR round employing HTBI primers preceded a second-round multiplex PCR. Each CDR3 protein is one row after TCRdb ran MiXCR on the multiplex PCR reads. The profile covers a few hundred thousand distinct CDR3 sequences, with roughly a fifth appearing a single time and around 40% taken by the ten largest. Germline-derived CDR1 and CDR2 are DFQATT and SNEGSKA (reference sequence). CDR3 size: 14 residues. This clonotype was detected a few times. The antigen remains unidentified. This may arise from a read error, as a much more abundant clone is one base away.

The sequencing input was peripheral blood. This sequence originates from a woman aged 50 to 60 with Graves' ophthalmopathy. J is TRBJ2-7 and V is TRBV20-1; 8 bases map to TRBD2. The CDR3 loop reads CGASDGRASYEQYF. In DNA form, the CDR3 reads TGCGGTGCTAGTGACGGGAGGGCCTCCTACGAGCAGTACTTC.